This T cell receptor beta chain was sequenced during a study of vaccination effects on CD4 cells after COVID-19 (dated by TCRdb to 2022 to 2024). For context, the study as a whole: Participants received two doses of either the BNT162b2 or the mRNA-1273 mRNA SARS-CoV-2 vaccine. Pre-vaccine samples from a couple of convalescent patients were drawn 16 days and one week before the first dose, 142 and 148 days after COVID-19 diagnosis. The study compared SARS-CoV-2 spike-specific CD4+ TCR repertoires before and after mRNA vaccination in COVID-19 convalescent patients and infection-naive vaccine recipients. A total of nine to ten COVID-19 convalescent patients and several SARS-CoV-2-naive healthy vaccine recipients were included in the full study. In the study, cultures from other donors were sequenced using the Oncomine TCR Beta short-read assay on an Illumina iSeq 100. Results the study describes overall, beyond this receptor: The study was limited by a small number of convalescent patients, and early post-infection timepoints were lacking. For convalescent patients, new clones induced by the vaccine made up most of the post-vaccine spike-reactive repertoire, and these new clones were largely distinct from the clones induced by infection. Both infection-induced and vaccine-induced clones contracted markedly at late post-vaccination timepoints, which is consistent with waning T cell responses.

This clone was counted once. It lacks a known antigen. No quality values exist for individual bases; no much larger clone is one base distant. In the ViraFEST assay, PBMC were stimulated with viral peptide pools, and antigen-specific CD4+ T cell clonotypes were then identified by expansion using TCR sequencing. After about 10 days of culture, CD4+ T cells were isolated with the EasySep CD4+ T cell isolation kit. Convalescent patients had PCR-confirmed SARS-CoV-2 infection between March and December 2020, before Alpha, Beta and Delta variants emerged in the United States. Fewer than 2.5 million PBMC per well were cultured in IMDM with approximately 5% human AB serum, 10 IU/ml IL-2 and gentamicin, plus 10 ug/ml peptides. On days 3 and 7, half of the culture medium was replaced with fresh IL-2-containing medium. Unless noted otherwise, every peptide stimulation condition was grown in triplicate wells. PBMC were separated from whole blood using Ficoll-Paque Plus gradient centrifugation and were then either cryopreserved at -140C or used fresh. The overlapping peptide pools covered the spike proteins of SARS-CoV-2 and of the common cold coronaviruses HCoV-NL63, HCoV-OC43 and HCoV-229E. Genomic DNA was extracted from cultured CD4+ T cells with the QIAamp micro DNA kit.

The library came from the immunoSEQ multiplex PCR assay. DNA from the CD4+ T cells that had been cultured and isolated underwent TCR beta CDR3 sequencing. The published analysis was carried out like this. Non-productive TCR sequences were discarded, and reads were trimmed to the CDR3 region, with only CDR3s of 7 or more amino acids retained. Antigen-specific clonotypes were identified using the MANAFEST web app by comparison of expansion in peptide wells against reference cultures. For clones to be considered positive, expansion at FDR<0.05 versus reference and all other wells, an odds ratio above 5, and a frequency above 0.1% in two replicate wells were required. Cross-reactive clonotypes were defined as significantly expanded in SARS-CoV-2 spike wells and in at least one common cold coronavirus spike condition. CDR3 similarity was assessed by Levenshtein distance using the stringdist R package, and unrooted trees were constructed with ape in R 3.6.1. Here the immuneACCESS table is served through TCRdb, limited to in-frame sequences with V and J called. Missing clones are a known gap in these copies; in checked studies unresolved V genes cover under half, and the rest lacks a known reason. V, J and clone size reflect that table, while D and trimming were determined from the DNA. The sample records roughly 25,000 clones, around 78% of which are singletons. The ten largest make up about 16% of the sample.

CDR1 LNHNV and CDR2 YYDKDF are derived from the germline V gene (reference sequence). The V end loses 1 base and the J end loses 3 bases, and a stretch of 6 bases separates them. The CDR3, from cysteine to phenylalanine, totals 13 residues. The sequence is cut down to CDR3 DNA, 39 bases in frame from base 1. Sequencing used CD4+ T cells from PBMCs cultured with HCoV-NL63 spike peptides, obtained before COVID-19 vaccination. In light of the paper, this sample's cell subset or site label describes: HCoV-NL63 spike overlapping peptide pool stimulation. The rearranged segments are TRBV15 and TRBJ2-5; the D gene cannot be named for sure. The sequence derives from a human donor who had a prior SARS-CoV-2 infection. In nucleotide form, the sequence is TGTGCCACCAGCAGAGCATCAGAAGAGACCCAGTACTTC. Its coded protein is CATSRASEETQYF.